This paragraph reports one T cell receptor (beta chain). Its antigen is currently unknown. The source of the sample is a study of T cell responses to AZD1222 COVID-19 vaccine. Study at large: Second-dose recipients at about 4 or about 12 weeks were treated as one pooled group.

Notes on the study in general: White British ancestry dominated among donors, who included more females, and clonal diversity was possibly underestimated. Spike-specific TCR breadth and depth rose after two AZD1222 doses.

The CDR3 runs to 16 residues. The germline V gene has CDR1 LGHNA and CDR2 YNFKEQ. The junction had 11 bases not matched to a gene; V was cut back by 3 bases and J by 3 bases. Generated by immunoSEQ multiplex PCR, the TCRdb table keeps only in-frame clones and is missing some. Among 100,000 to 150,000 clones, about 90% were seen once, and the ten largest hold 4.5% to 6%. The sequenced sample was peripheral blood, obtained on day 0 of AZD1222 vaccination. The TCR sequence derives from an adult in good health. J is TRBJ2-7 and V is TRBV4-2, with 7 bases fitting TRBD1. The CDR3 here is CASSHPTGTALYEQYF. In DNA, the CDR3 is TGTGCCAGCAGCCACCCTACCGGGACAGCTCTCTACGAGCAGTACTTC.